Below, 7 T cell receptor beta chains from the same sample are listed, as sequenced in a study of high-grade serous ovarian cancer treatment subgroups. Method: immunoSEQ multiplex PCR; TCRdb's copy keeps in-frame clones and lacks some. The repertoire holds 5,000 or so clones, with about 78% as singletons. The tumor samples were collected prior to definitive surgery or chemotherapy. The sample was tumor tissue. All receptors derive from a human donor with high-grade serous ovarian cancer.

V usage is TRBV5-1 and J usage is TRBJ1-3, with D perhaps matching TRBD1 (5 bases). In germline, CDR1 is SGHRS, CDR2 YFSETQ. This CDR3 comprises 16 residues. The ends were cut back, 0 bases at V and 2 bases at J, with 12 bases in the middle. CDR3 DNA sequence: TGCGCCAGCAGCTTGGAATTAGGAGGGGCTGGAAACACCATATATTTT. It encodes CASSLELGGAGNTIYF.

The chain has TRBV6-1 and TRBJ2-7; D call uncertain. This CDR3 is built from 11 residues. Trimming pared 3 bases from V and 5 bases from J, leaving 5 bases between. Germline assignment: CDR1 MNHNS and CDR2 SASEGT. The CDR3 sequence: CASSDQDEQYF. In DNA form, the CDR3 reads TGTGCCAGCAGTGACCAAGACGAGCAGTACTTC.

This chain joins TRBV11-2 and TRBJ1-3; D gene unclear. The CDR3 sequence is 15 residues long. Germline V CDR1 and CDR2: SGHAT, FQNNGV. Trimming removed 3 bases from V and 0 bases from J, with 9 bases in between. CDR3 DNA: TGTGCCAGCAGCTTCGCGGGGAGCTCTGGAAACACCATATATTTT. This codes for CASSFAGSSGNTIYF.

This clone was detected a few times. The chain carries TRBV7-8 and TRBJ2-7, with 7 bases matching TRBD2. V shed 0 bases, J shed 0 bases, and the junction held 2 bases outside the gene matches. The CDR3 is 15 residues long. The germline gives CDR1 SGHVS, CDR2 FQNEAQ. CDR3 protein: CASSLARTSSYEQYF. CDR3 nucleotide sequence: TGTGCCAGCAGCTTAGCGAGGACTAGCTCCTACGAGCAGTACTTC.

CDR3 bases: TGTGCCAGCAGCTTAGGCGGAGGGGTGGCCGGGGAGCTGTTTTTT. It translates to CASSLGGGVAGELFF. The J gene is TRBJ2-2, the V gene TRBV7-2; TRBD2 is a possible D gene (6 bases). Trimming shortened V by 1 base and J by 6 bases, and 12 bases separated the two germline ends. The CDR3 is 15 residues long. Germline CDR1 is SGHTA and CDR2 is FQGNSA.

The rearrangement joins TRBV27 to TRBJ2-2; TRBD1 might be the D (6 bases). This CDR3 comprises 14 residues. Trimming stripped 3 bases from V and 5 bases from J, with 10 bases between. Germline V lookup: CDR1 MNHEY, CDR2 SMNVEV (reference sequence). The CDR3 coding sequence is TGTGCCAGCAGTTTTCAGGGGTGGACCGGGGAGCTGTTTTTT. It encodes CASSFQGWTGELFF.

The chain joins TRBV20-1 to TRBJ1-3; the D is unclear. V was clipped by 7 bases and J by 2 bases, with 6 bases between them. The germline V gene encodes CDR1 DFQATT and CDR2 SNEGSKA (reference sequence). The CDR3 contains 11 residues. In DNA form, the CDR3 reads TGCAGTGTTCTGGCTGGAAACACCATATATTTT. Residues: CSVLAGNTIYF.